This T cell receptor (beta chain) was identified during a study of T cell repertoires in cytomegalovirus infection. Study-wide findings and caveats: Using cumulative public TCR beta family frequency, the authors identified those who carried CMV together with the relevant HLA.

For this clonotype: Its antigen is undetermined.

The CDR3 sequence is 13 residues long. In germline, CDR1 is MNHEY, CDR2 SVGEGT. V trimming: 8 bases; J trimming: 5 bases; junction bases outside the gene matches: 3. TCRdb redid the calling of the reads with MiXCR, one entry per CDR3 protein. The table shows fewer than 1,000,000 distinct CDR3 sequences, with around 31% occurring only once. The rearrangement links TRBV6-2 or TRBV6-3 to TRBJ2-1; 10 bases are a match to TRBD1. The source of this sequence is a human donor in good health (CMV status not recorded). Some clones in this sample may be carry-over from other donors' samples. This specimen consisted of cultured CD8+ T cells from PBMCs, obtained from culture after CMV antigen stimulation. CDR3: CASRQGANNEQFF. The DNA of the CDR3 is TGTGCCAGCCGACAGGGGGCAAACAATGAGCAGTTCTTC.